The 6 T cell receptor beta chains below were found in one sample sequenced in a study of CD8 T cells in Susac syndrome. RNA amounts of about 0.5 to 1 ug underwent reverse transcription with random hexamers. A single record per CDR3 protein comes from TCRdb applying MiXCR to the immunoSEQ multiplex PCR reads. The table records around 200,000 distinct CDR3 sequences, 95% of them present only once. Sequencing was performed on CD4+ T cells from PBMCs. The receptors stem from a human donor with multiple sclerosis.

The V and J genes are TRBV29-1 and TRBJ1-2, with TRBD1 as a possible D gene (5 bases). Germline CDR1 SQVTM, CDR2 ANQGSEA. The CDR3 is 13 residues long. The V gene lost 6 bases and the J gene lost 3 bases, with 14 bases spanning the gap. The CDR3 spells CSVTVLGDYGYTF. In DNA form, the CDR3 reads TGCAGCGTGACAGTCCTCGGTGACTATGGCTACACCTTC.

J is TRBJ1-1 and V is TRBV5-1; the D gene is possibly TRBD1 (5 bases). Deletions cut 1 base from V and 1 base from J, with 8 bases between. In germline, CDR1 is SGHRS, CDR2 YFSETQ. This CDR3 comprises 14 residues. The CDR3 nucleotides are TGCGCCAGCAGCTTGTCTGGGGGGAACACTGAAGCTTTCTTT. This encodes CASSLSGGNTEAFF. The full variable domain, rest sourced from reference TRBV5-1 and TRBJ1-1, is KAGVTQTPRYLIKTRGQQVTLSCSPISGHRSVSWYQQTPGQGLQFLFEYFSETQRNKGNFPGRFSGRQFSNSRSEMNVSTLELGDSALYLCASSLSGGNTEAFFGQGTRLTVV.

This rearrangement joins TRBV30 to TRBJ1-2, with TRBD1 matching 8 bases. The CDR3 spans 10 residues. Germline V gene sequence: CDR1 GTSNPN, CDR2 SVGIG (reference sequence). CDR3 region: CVTGGYGYTF. The CDR3 DNA reads TGTGTTACAGGGGGCTATGGCTACACCTTC.

The rearrangement uses TRBV7-9 and TRBJ2-5, with D tentatively TRBD1 or TRBD2 (5 bases each). This CDR3 is 13 amino acids long. CDR1 SEHNR and CDR2 FQNEAQ come from the germline V gene (reference sequence). V lost 7 bases to trimming and J lost 5 bases, with 14 bases between them. The CDR3 nucleotides read TGTGCCAGCATCCCAGGGTCGGGGGAGACCCAGTACTTC. Protein product: CASIPGSGETQYF.

This chain joins TRBV30 and TRBJ2-7, with TRBD1 matching over 9 bases. The CDR3 spans 14 residues. The V segment lost 6 bases and the J segment 5 bases; nucleotides outside the gene matches: 11. CDR1 and CDR2 from the germline V gene are GTSNPN and SVGIG (reference sequence). The CDR3 sequence is CACSPGTGYNEQYF. The CDR3 DNA follows: TGTGCCTGTTCCCCCGGGACAGGGTATAACGAGCAGTACTTC.

The V and J genes are TRBV3-1 and TRBJ1-1; D is unresolved. The CDR3 sequence is 12 residues long. V was trimmed by 1 base and J by 7 bases, leaving 7 bases between them. The V gene's germline CDR1 is LGHDT and CDR2 YNNKEL (reference sequence). CDR3 amino acids: CASSQAWSEAFF. CDR3 sequence (DNA): TGTGCCAGCAGCCAAGCCTGGAGTGAAGCTTTCTTT.